The present TCR beta chain was sequenced within a study of cytomegalovirus exposure and HLA in healthy donors. This clone was picked up a small number of times. Looked up from germline, CDR1 is SGHDT and CDR2 is YYEEEE. The CDR3 runs to 15 residues. V lost 0 bases and J lost 2, with 11 bases in between. TCRdb keeps only in-frame clones here, not all; method: immunoSEQ multiplex PCR. The data hold a few hundred thousand clones, with around 90% observed a single time. The receptor was isolated from a man aged 30-40 years in good health and CMV-seronegative. The material sequenced was PBMCs. The rearrangement uses TRBV5-6 and TRBJ2-5, with D unresolved. In DNA form, the CDR3 reads TGTGCCAGCAGCTTGGTTGGCCAGGCACAAGAGACCCAGTACTTC. Amino acid sequence: CASSLVGQAQETQYF. The full variable domain, with the rest looked up from reference TRBV5-6 and TRBJ2-5, is DAGVTQSPTHLIKTRGQQVTLRCSPKSGHDTVSWYQQALGQGPQFIFQYYEEEERQRGNFPDRFSGHQFPNYSSELNVNALLLGDSALYLCASSLVGQAQETQYFGPGTRLLVL.